Listed here are 8 T cell receptor beta chains from one sample, sequenced in a study of shared clonotypes between healthy human individuals. Produced via immunoSEQ multiplex PCR; TCRdb's table is partial and in-frame only. The table includes about 600,000 clones, around 81% detected once. The sequenced material came from PBMCs. The origin of the receptors is a woman aged 40 to 55 in good health. Some clones in this sample may be carry-over from other donors' samples.

The rearrangement joins TRBV6-5 to TRBJ1-2, with D unresolved. The V and J ends lost 6 bases and 3 bases respectively, with 14 bases between them. CDR1 and CDR2 (germline): MNHEY, SVGAGI. The CDR3 has 14 amino acids. CDR3 nucleotides: TGTGCCAGCAGCGAGGGTTTCGAGTACTATGGCTACACCTTC. Amino acid sequence: CASSEGFEYYGYTF.

The chain recombines TRBV28 with TRBJ2-7, with D perhaps TRBD2 (5 bases). Germline V CDR1 and CDR2: MDHEN, SYDVKM. This CDR3 has 12 residues. V was pared by 2 bases and J by 6 bases, with 8 bases between. CDR3 bases: TGTGCCAGCAGTTTACTGGGGAGCGAGCAGTACTTC. The encoded protein is CASSLLGSEQYF.

The chain is built from TRBV6-1 and TRBJ2-7, with TRBD1 matching 9 bases. Germline-derived CDR1 and CDR2 are MNHNS and SASEGT. J lost 5 bases, V lost 2 bases, and 7 bases had no gene match. The CDR3 is made up of 15 amino acids. The CDR3 protein is CASSEWDRAIHEQYF. DNA for the CDR3: TGTGCCAGCAGTGAATGGGACAGGGCCATCCACGAGCAGTACTTC.

The V and J genes are TRBV6-4 and TRBJ1-1; no firm D call. V was cut by 8 bases and J by 8 bases, with 15 bases left in between. The CDR3 covers 12 residues. The germline CDR1 and CDR2 sequences are MRHNA and SNTAGT. CDR3 nucleotide sequence: TGTGCCAGCGCGGTCCCTGACCGAGAAGCTTTCTTT. It is translated as CASAVPDREAFF.

This rearrangement joins TRBV10-3 to TRBJ2-1; tentatively, D is TRBD1 or TRBD2 (6 bases each). The V end was cut by 8 bases, the J end by 2 bases, with 10 bases between. The CDR3 is 13 residues long. The germline CDR1 and CDR2 sequences are ENHRY and SYGVKD. CDR3 amino acids: CAISGATYNEQFF. The CDR3 DNA reads TGTGCCATCTCGGGGGCTACCTACAATGAGCAGTTCTTC.

The gene calls are TRBV28 and TRBJ2-1; 12 positions agree with TRBD2. Trimming at V came to 6 bases and at J to 7 bases, leaving 7 bases not matched to a gene. Germline-derived CDR1 and CDR2 are MDHEN and SYDVKM. CDR3 size: 15 residues. The CDR3 reads CASSHRLAGVNEQFF. The CDR3 bases are TGTGCCAGCAGCCACAGACTAGCGGGAGTTAATGAGCAGTTCTTC.

The V gene is TRBV10-2, the J gene TRBJ2-1; D call uncertain. This CDR3 is built from 11 residues. Looked up from germline, CDR1 is WSHSY and CDR2 is SAAADI. V was cut by 3 bases and J by 8 bases, with 5 bases left in between. CDR3 in amino acids: CASSEVYEQFF. In DNA, the CDR3 is TGCGCCAGCAGTGAAGTCTATGAGCAGTTCTTC.

The gene calls are TRBV30 and TRBJ2-2; possible D gene TRBD1, 6 bases. CDR1 is GTSNPN and CDR2 is SVGIG in the germline V gene (reference sequence). The germline V and J ends were trimmed by 4 bases and 3 bases, with 18 bases remaining between them. The CDR3 has 16 amino acids. This chain's CDR3 is CAWTRSWDTYTGELFF. In DNA, the CDR3 is TGTGCCTGGACACGCTCTTGGGACACATACACCGGGGAGCTGTTTTTT.